One sample yielded the 17 T cell receptor beta chains listed below, sequenced in a study of radiation and T cells in renal cell carcinoma. Produced via immunoSEQ multiplex PCR; TCRdb's table is partial and in-frame only. The table includes 100,000 to 150,000 clones, 81% detected once. Stated time point: blood 2 weeks post-SBRT. Treatment of the sample: 15 Gy SBRT to primary tumor, nephrectomy 4 weeks later. This specimen consisted of blood, obtained from a patient whose treatment included radiotherapy and nephrectomy. Receptors were obtained from a man aged 50 or older with renal cell carcinoma.

The chain combines TRBV6-6 with TRBJ2-1; 10 bases match TRBD2. CDR3 length: 15 amino acids. Trimming at V came to 8 bases and at J to 7 bases, leaving 11 bases not matched to a gene. Germline CDR1 MNHNY, CDR2 SVGAGI (reference sequence). The DNA for the CDR3 is TGTGCCAGCTTGAGAGCGGGAGGGGGTGGGAATGAGCAGTTCTTC. This codes for CASLRAGGGGNEQFF.

V gene TRBV27 combines with J gene TRBJ2-5, with 9 positions matching TRBD1. CDR3 length: 14 amino acids. The germline V gene encodes CDR1 MNHEY and CDR2 SMNVEV (reference sequence). J gave up 9 bases and V 8 bases, and 13 bases lay outside the gene matches. CDR3 sequence reads: CASSHQGQGFAQYF. The DNA of the CDR3 is TGTGCCAGCTCCCACCAGGGACAGGGATTCGCCCAGTACTTC.

This clone turned up a few times. CDR3 sequence: CASSSQGWNQPQHF. CDR3 nucleotides: TGTGCCAGCAGCTCACAGGGGTGGAATCAGCCCCAGCATTTT. This chain links TRBV7-9 with TRBJ1-5; 7 bases are a match to TRBD1. With V trimmed by 4 bases and J by 4 bases, 4 bases remained unmatched. This CDR3 contains 14 residues. CDR1 and CDR2 (germline): SEHNR, FQNEAQ (reference sequence).

The chain is built from TRBV19 and TRBJ1-2; D may be TRBD1 (5 bases). Germline-derived CDR1 and CDR2 are LNHDA and SQIVND (reference sequence). Trimming removed 3 bases from V and 4 bases from J, with 12 bases in between. CDR3 length equals 14 residues. CDR3 bases: TGTGCCAGTAGTATCCAGGGCCCCTCCTATGGCTACACCTTC. Protein: CASSIQGPSYGYTF.

This clone has a single count. This chain links TRBV5-5 with TRBJ2-7; 7 nucleotides align to TRBD2. The CDR3 is 15 amino acids. The germline CDR1 and CDR2 sequences are SGHKS and YYEKEE (reference sequence). V shed 4 bases and J 0 bases; nucleotides not matched to a gene: 7. The CDR3 DNA sequence: TGTGCCAGCAGCGTAACCGGGACTAACTCCTACGAGCAGTACTTC. It encodes CASSVTGTNSYEQYF.

The J gene is TRBJ2-2, the V gene TRBV12-5; D uncertain. This CDR3 is built from 12 residues. Germline assignment: CDR1 LGHNT and CDR2 FRNRAP. The ends were cut back, 3 bases at V and 3 bases at J, with 2 bases in the middle. CDR3 in amino acids: CASGFDTGELFF. In DNA, the CDR3 is TGTGCTAGTGGTTTCGACACCGGGGAGCTGTTTTTT.

V is TRBV2 and J is TRBJ2-5, with a tentative D call TRBD1 (6 bases). CDR1 is SNHLY, CDR2 FYNNEI, per germline. With 5 bases removed from V and 4 bases from J, the gap between germline ends came to 17 bases. The CDR3 runs 15 residues. The CDR3 DNA follows: TGTGCCAGCAGTAACCGGCAGGGGATTGTAGAGACCCAGTACTTC. Translation: CASSNRQGIVETQYF.

The chain couples TRBV13 to TRBJ1-1, with D unclear. Germline CDR1 and CDR2: PRHDT and FYEKMQ (reference sequence). This CDR3 has 13 residues. Trimming removed 6 bases from V and 0 bases from J, with 8 bases in between. CDR3 sequence (DNA): TGTGCCAGCAGTTTGAATTTGAACACTGAAGCTTTCTTT. Translated: CASSLNLNTEAFF.

The chain uses TRBV2 and TRBJ1-2; D is unresolved. V was shortened by 9 bases and J by 1 base, with 12 bases between the two germline ends. Per germline, CDR1 SNHLY and CDR2 FYNNEI. CDR3 length: 13 amino acids. The CDR3 sequence is CASPRANNYGYTF. The CDR3, as DNA: TGTGCCAGTCCGAGGGCTAATAACTATGGCTACACCTTC.

The rearrangement links TRBV4-3 to TRBJ2-1, with 10 bases matching TRBD1. The CDR3 runs to 15 residues. V was clipped by 1 base and J by 3 bases; unmatched bases: 0. CDR1 is LGHNA and CDR2 is YSLEER in the germline V gene. Here the CDR3 reads CASSQGTGGYNEQFF. CDR3 sequence (DNA): TGCGCCAGCAGCCAAGGGACAGGGGGCTACAATGAGCAGTTCTTC.

V and J are TRBV25-1 and TRBJ1-6, with TRBD1 identical over 10 bases. CDR1 and CDR2 (germline): MGHDK, SYGVNS. Trimming took 3 bases from V and 13 from J; bases not matched to a gene: 12. This CDR3 region has 16 residues. Written as DNA, the CDR3 is TGTGCCAGCAGTGATCAGAGGACAGGGGGGGTCGCGCCCCTCCACTTT. Its translation: CASSDQRTGGVAPLHF.

The table lists this clone with a few counts. The rearrangement joins TRBV5-1 to TRBJ2-5, with D perhaps matching TRBD1 (5 bases). The CDR3 spans 12 residues. V shed 4 bases and J shed 9 bases, with 13 bases lying between them. Per the germline V gene, CDR1 is SGHRS and CDR2 is YFSETQ. CDR3 amino acids: CASSEQGHPQYF. The DNA of the CDR3 is TGCGCCAGCAGCGAGCAGGGCCACCCCCAGTACTTC.

The rearrangement uses TRBV5-6 and TRBJ2-7; 7 positions agree with TRBD2. V lost 4 bases, J lost 1 base, and 11 bases stayed unmatched. The CDR3 covers 16 residues. Germline CDR1 reads SGHDT; CDR2 reads YYEEEE. CDR3 DNA sequence: TGTGCCAGCAGCCATCCATGGGCGGGAGATTCCTACGAGCAGTACTTC. Its protein product is CASSHPWAGDSYEQYF.

J is TRBJ2-1 and V is TRBV5-1; TRBD2 matches 8 bases. CDR3 length: 14 amino acids. CDR1 is SGHRS, CDR2 YFSETQ, per germline. Losses at the gene ends were 1 base for V and 15 bases for J; bases not matched to a gene: 12. The CDR3 region has the DNA TGCGCCAGCAGCTTGACAGCGGGGGTCCTGGAGGGGTTCTTC. Amino acids: CASSLTAGVLEGFF.

In its sample, this clone was seen a few times. The chain employs TRBV28 and TRBJ2-7; 10 bases fit TRBD2. Losses at the gene ends were 4 bases for V and 6 bases for J; bases not matched to a gene: 6. The CDR3 totals 14 residues. The germline CDR1 and CDR2 sequences are MDHEN and SYDVKM. This chain's CDR3 is CASSSASGRGEQYF. DNA of the CDR3: TGTGCCAGCAGTTCGGCTAGCGGGAGAGGCGAGCAGTACTTC.

The rearrangement joins TRBV4-3 to TRBJ2-3; 10 nucleotides agree with TRBD2. The germline CDR1 and CDR2 sequences are LGHNA and YSLEER. V trimming: 6 bases; J trimming: 5 bases; junction bases outside the gene matches: 11. The CDR3 totals 16 residues. The CDR3 spells CASRQNSGGPGDTQYF. The CDR3 DNA reads TGCGCCAGCAGGCAAAATAGCGGGGGGCCAGGAGATACGCAGTATTTT.

The chain has TRBV9 and TRBJ2-2; 10 nucleotides match TRBD2. CDR3 length: 16 amino acids. Unmatched junction bases numbered 4, after V lost 4 bases and J lost 1 base. Looked up from germline, CDR1 is SGDLS and CDR2 is YYNGEE. CDR3 in DNA: TGTGCCAGCAGCCCCGGGACTAGCGAGAACACCGGGGAGCTGTTTTTT. Protein sequence: CASSPGTSENTGELFF.